The rows below give T cell receptor beta chains drawn from one sample of a study of graft-versus-host responses after intestinal transplantation. Antigens for these TCRs are unknown. Assay: immunoSEQ multiplex PCR; the TCRdb copy retains only in-frame clones and omits some. The sample has about 90,000 clones, roughly 93% seen once. Source: unstimulated CD4+ T cells sorted from spleen or lymph node cells, taken before transplant. Receptor source: a human donor who was the organ donor for an intestinal transplant. The CDR3 runs from the conserved cysteine through the conserved F or W. D genes are given only for firm matches.

TRBJ1-2,.,14,TRBV6-5,CASSQASANYGYTF
TRBJ1-1,.,14,TRBV28,CASSLVGGGTEAFF
TRBJ2-7,TRBD2,17,TRBV5-1,CASSFLSGGPPGFEQYF
TRBJ2-7,.,13,TRBV10-3,CAISERAAYEQYF
TRBJ2-1,TRBD1,13,TRBV7-9,CASRGQGLNEQFF
TRBJ1-5,.,13,TRBV18,CASSMQGPQPQHF
TRBJ2-3,.,19,TRBV1,CTSSQDQLAGEISTDTQYF
TRBJ1-4,.,15,TRBV21-1,CASGLPGQPNEKLFF
TRBJ2-7,TRBD1,16,TRBV6-1,CASDEGDRAGSYEQYF
TRBJ2-1,.,14,TRBV7-8,CASSPRPSTDEQFF
TRBJ1-5,.,13,TRBV7-9,CASSLEANQPQHF
TRBJ1-2,.,14,TRBV21-1,CASSSDRANYGYTF
TRBJ2-7,TRBD1,15,TRBV7-2,CASSLATGGVHEQYF
TRBJ2-7,.,14,TRBV14,CASSQDRLSYEQYF
TRBJ1-2,.,12,TRBV6-1,CASSKTGYGYTF
TRBJ1-1,TRBD1,15,TRBV6-6,CASSTRQGLNTEAFF
TRBJ1-6,.,11,TRBV6-5,CASRHNSPLHF
TRBJ1-1,.,11,TRBV6-1,CASILNTEAFF
TRBJ1-6,.,17,TRBV5-1,CASSLGVSGTNNSPLHF
TRBJ2-6,.,15,TRBV28,CASTLSPSGANVLTF
TRBJ1-1,TRBD1,14,TRBV6-4,CASSAETGGPEAFF
TRBJ1-1,TRBD1,16,TRBV19,CASSMQGARRNTEAFF
TRBJ2-3,.,12,TRBV11-3,CASSYRADTQYF
TRBJ2-7,.,15,TRBV27,CVSSLGGTTSYEQYF
TRBJ1-1,TRBD1,14,TRBV7-2,CASSNRGETTEAFF
TRBJ2-3,.,16,TRBV7-8,CASSFLPRSSTDTQYF
TRBJ1-1,.,15,TRBV7-6,CASSLTAGVRTEAFF
TRBJ1-2,TRBD1,13,TRBV7-3,CASSLIGQGGYTF
TRBJ2-3,.,13,TRBV5-4,CASSLRGTDTQYF
TRBJ2-2,.,18,TRBV5-1,CASSAPAIAGYDTGELFF
TRBJ1-5,.,15,TRBV27,CASSSQGPSNQPQHF
TRBJ2-1,TRBD1,13,TRBV7-3,CASSRDRENEQFF
TRBJ1-1,.,13,TRBV6-5,CASSWSGNTEAFF
TRBJ1-1,.,13,TRBV19,CASSDTVNTEAFF
TRBJ2-3,.,13,TRBV6-1,CASIRGTTDTQYF
TRBJ1-5,.,13,TRBV6-1,CASSGTANQPQHF
TRBJ1-3,.,12,TRBV11-2,CASSSDGNTIYF
TRBJ2-1,.,15,TRBV11-3,CASSHGQGYSDEQFF
TRBJ1-4,TRBD1,14,TRBV13,CASRHTGGAGMLFF
TRBJ1-3,.,16,TRBV10-3,CAISDRQHLPGNTIYF
TRBJ2-3,.,16,TRBV7-9,CASSLLLTSSTDTQYF
TRBJ2-7,.,14,TRBV5-1,CASTHNPRTYEQYF
TRBJ1-3,.,17,TRBV18,CASSPIGGQDVGNTIYF
TRBJ1-3,.,14,TRBV29-1,CSVLEAVPPNTIYF
TRBJ2-7,.,11,TRBV5-1,CASSLEHEQYF